The clone carrying this T cell receptor beta chain was detected only a few times. The cohort comprised adults aged 18 to 89 years residing in around 25 US areas. These data originate in a study of blood T cell repertoires in COVID-19. This CDR3 is built from 16 residues. V lost 3 bases and J lost 1, with 15 bases in between. The data were produced by immunoSEQ multiplex PCR, yet TCRdb's version contains in-frame clones alone and is incomplete. The repertoire holds around 180,000 clones, with 76% as singletons. The chain links TRBV23-1 to TRBJ1-1, with TRBD1 as a possible D gene (6 bases). TRBV23-1 is identified as an open reading frame with a role that is uncertain. The TCR was taken from a woman aged 45-60 years with acute COVID-19. Specimen: PBMCs or T cells enriched from blood (not recorded which). The CDR3 DNA follows: TGCGCCAGCAGTCAGCGGTGGGGGGGCCGGAACACTGAAGCTTTCTTT. Translation gives CASSQRWGGRNTEAFF.